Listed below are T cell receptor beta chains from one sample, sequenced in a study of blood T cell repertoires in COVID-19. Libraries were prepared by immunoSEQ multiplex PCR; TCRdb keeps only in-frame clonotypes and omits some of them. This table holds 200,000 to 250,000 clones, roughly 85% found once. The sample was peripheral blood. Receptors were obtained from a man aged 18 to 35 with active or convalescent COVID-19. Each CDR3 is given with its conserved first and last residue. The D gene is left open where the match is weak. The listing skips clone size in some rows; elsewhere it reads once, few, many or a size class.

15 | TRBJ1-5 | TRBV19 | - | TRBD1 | TGTGCCAGTAGTAGGGACAGGGGGCGCGATCAGCCCCAGCATTTT | CASSRDRGRDQPQHF
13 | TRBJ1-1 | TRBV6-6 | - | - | TGTGCCAGCAGTTCACAGGGGAACACTGAAGCTTTCTTT | CASSSQGNTEAFF
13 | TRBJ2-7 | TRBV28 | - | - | TGTGCCAGCCGGGGTCCCGCCAACTACGAGCAGTACTTC | CASRGPANYEQYF
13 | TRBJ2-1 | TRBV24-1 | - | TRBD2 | TGTGCCACCAGTGGGACCCGGTCCGGGGGGGACTTCTTC | CATSGTRSGGDFF
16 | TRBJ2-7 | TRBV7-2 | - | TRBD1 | TGTGCCAGCAGTTCCTTGCCGGGACAGGGTCGCCACGAGCAGTACTTC | CASSSLPGQGRHEQYF
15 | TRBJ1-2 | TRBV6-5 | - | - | TGTGCCAGCAGTTACTCGTCCGAGGGCGGCTATGGCTACACCTTC | CASSYSSEGGYGYTF
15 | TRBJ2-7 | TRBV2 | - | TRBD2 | TGTGCCAGCAGTGAAGCGCTTGGGACTAGCGGCGAGCAGTACTTC | CASSEALGTSGEQYF
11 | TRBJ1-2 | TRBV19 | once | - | TGTGCCAGTAGCTTATACGCTAGCTACACCTTC | CASSLYASYTF
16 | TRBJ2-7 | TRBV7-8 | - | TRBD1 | TGTGCCAGCAGCCGGGGACAGGGGGCGCTCCCCTACGAGCAGTACTTC | CASSRGQGALPYEQYF
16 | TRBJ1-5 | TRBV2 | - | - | TGTGCCAGCAGTGAGAGTTTAGGGGGTAGCAATCAGCCCCAGCATTTT | CASSESLGGSNQPQHF
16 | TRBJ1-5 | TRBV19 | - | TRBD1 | TGTGCCAGTGCTAGCGACAGGGGGTTTAGCAATCAGCCCCAGCATTTT | CASASDRGFSNQPQHF
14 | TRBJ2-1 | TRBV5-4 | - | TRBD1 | TGTGCCAGCAGCTCGAGGGGGCGTGACAATGAGCAGTTCTTC | CASSSRGRDNEQFF
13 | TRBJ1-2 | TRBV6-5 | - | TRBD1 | TGTGCCAGCACCAGGGACAGGGCCGGGGGCTACACCTTC | CASTRDRAGGYTF
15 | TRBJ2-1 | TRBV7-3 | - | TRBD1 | TGTGCCAGCAGCCCGGACAGGGTAGTTTACAATGAGCAGTTCTTC | CASSPDRVVYNEQFF
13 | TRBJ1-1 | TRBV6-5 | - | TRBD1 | TGTGCCAGCAGCCCGGACAGGGGTTTTGAAGCTTTCTTT | CASSPDRGFEAFF
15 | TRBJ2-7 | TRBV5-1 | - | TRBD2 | TGCGCCAGCAGCTTGGATCTAGCGGGAGTTGAGGAGCAGTACTTC | CASSLDLAGVEEQYF
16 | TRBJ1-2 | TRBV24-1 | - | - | TGTGCCACCAGTCCCAGTACGAAACAGGGCGGCTATGGCTACACCTTC | CATSPSTKQGGYGYTF
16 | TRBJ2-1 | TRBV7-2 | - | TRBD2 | TGTGCCAGCAGCCCAACTCTAGCGGGAGTCCGCCATGAGCAGTTCTTC | CASSPTLAGVRHEQFF
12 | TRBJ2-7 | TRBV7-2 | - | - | TGTGCCAGCAGCTTACTAATGTCCGAGCAGTACTTC | CASSLLMSEQYF
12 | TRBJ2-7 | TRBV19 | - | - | TGTGCCAGTAGTATGAGTATCGGTGAGCAGTACTTC | CASSMSIGEQYF
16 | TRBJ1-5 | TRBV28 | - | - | TGTGCCAGCAGTTTATATGGTACAGAGAGCAATCAGCCCCAGCATTTT | CASSLYGTESNQPQHF
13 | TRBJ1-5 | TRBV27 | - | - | TGTGCCAGCAGCCCCCTTAGCAATCAGCCCCAGCATTTT | CASSPLSNQPQHF
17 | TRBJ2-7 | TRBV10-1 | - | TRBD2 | TGCGCCAGCAGTGAGCCGATCCGGACTAGCGGGACCTACGAGCAGTACTTC | CASSEPIRTSGTYEQYF
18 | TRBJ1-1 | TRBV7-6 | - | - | TGTGCCAGCAGCCACCCCGCTGACAGAGGATCGGTCAGCACTGAAGCTTTCTTT | CASSHPADRGSVSTEAFF
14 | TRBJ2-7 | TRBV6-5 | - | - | TGTGCCAGCAGAACGAGAGGGGACTGGGGCGAGCAGTACTTC | CASRTRGDWGEQYF
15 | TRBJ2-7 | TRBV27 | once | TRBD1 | TGTGCCAGCAGCGACTTGCGTATCAGGGGGTACGAGCAGTACTTC | CASSDLRIRGYEQYF
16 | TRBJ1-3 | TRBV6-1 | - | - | TGTGCCAGCAGTGAAGCAACCTACAGGGCTGGAAACACCATATATTTT | CASSEATYRAGNTIYF
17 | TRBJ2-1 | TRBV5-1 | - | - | TGCGCCAGCAGCCTCGACCCCCTGACGGGGGGCGACAATGAGCAGTTCTTC | CASSLDPLTGGDNEQFF
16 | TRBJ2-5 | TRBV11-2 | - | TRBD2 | TGTGCCAGCAGCTGGGCGACTAGCGGGGGCAAAGAGACCCAGTACTTC | CASSWATSGGKETQYF